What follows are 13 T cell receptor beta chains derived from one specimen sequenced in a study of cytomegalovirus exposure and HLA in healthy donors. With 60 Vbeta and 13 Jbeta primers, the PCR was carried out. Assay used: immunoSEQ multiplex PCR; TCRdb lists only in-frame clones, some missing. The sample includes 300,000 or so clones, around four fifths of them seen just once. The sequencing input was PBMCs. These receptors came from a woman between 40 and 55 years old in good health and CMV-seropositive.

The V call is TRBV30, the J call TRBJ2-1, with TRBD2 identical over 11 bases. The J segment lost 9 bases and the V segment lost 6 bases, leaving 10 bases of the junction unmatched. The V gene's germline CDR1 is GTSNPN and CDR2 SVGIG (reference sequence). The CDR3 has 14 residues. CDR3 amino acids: CACSPAGTSGEQFF. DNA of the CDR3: TGTGCCTGCTCTCCGGCCGGGACTAGCGGTGAGCAGTTCTTC.

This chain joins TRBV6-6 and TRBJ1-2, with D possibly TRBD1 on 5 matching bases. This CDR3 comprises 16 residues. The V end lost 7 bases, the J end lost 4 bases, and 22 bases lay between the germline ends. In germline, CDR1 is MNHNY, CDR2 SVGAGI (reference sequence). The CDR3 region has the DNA TGTGCCAGCACTACGCCTTGGGGGGGGAGGGCCTATGGCTACACCTTC. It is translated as CASTTPWGGRAYGYTF.

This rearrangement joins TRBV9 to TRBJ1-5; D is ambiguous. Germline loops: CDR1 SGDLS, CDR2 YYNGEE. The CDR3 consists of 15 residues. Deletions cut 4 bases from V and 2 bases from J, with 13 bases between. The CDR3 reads CASSSGLGGNQPQHF. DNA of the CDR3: TGTGCCAGCAGCTCCGGTCTAGGCGGCAATCAGCCCCAGCATTTT.

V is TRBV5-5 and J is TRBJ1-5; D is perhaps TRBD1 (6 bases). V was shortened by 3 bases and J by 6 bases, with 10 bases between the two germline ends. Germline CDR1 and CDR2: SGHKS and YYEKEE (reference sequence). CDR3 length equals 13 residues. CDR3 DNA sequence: TGTGCCAGCAGCTCATCAGGGGCTCAGCCCCAGCATTTT. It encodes CASSSSGAQPQHF.

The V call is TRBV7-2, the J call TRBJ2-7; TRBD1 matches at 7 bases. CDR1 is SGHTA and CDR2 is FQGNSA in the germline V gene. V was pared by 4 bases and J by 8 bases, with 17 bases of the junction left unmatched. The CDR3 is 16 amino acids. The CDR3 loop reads CASSSLPRQGSTKQYF. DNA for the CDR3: TGTGCCAGCAGCTCACTACCTCGACAGGGCTCTACGAAGCAGTACTTC.

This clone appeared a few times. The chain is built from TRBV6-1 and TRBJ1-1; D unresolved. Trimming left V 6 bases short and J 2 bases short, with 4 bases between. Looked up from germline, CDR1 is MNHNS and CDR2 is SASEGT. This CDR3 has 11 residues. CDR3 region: CASRLNTEAFF. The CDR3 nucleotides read TGTGCCAGCAGACTAAACACTGAAGCTTTCTTT.

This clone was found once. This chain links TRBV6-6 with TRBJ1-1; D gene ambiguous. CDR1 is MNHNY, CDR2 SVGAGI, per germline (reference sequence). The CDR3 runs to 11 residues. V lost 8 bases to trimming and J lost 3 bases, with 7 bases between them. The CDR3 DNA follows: TGTGCCAGCGGCTTATACACTGAAGCTTTCTTT. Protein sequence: CASGLYTEAFF.

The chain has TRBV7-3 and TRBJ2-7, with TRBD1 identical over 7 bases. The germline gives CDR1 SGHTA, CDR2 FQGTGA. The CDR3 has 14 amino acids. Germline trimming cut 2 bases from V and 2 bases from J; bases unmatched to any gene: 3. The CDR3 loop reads CASSLSGGTYEQYF. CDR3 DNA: TGTGCCAGCAGCTTATCAGGGGGTACCTACGAGCAGTACTTC.

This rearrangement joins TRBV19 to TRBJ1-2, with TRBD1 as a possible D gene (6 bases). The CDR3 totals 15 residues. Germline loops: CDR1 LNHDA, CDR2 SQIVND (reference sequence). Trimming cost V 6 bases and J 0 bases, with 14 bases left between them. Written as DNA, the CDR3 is TGTGCCAGTAGCCAACCGGGACACTCTAACTATGGCTACACCTTC. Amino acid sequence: CASSQPGHSNYGYTF.

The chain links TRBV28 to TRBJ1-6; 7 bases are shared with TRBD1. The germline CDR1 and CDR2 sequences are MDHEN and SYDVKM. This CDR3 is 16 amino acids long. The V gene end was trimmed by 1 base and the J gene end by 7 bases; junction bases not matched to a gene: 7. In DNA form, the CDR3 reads TGTGCCAGCAGTTTATCCCCCGGACAGGAAAATTCACCCCTCCACTTT. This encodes CASSLSPGQENSPLHF.

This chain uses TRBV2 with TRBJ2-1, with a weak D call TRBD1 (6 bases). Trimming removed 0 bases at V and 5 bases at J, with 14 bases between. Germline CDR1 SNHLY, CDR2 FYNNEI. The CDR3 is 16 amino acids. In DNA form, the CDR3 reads TGTGCCAGCAGTGAAGCTCCCAGGGGAGTAAACAATGAGCAGTTCTTC. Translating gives CASSEAPRGVNNEQFF.

The CDR3, as DNA: TGTGCCAGCAGTGCCCCCTCCAGGGGCGGACAGTACTTC. It yields the protein CASSAPSRGGQYF. The chain carries TRBV28 and TRBJ2-7; maybe TRBD1 (6 bases). The CDR3 runs to 13 residues. Looked up from germline, CDR1 is MDHEN and CDR2 is SYDVKM. V dropped 5 bases and J dropped 10 bases, with 18 bases sitting between them.

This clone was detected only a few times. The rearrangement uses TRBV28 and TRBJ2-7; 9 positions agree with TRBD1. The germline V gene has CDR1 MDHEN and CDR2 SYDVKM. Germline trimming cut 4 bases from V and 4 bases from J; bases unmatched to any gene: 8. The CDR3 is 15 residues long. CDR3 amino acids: CASSSTGTGRYEQYF. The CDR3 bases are TGTGCCAGCAGTTCAACCGGGACAGGGAGGTACGAGCAGTACTTC.